This entry lists 5 T cell receptor beta chains sequenced from one sample in a study of T cells of healthy individuals (dated by TCRdb to 2016 to 2019). Receptors were amplified or captured by 5' RACE. Sequencing used an Illumina MiSeq. The raw public reads went through TCRdb reprocessing: fastp at Q25, MiXCR clone calling, in-frame beta chains kept. Rows are unified per CDR3 protein, each entry keeping the most common DNA and genes. For this sample there are about 96,000 distinct CDR3 sequences; approximately 16% appear just once. Around 6.5% of the sample is taken by the ten largest. All receptors come from a human donor in good health.

This clonotype was counted at least ten times. The chain joins TRBV20-1 to TRBJ1-1; D gene ambiguous. The ends were cut back, 1 base at V and 0 bases at J, with 9 bases in the middle. Germline CDR1 reads DFQATT; CDR2 reads SNEGSKA (reference sequence). The CDR3 has 14 residues. In DNA, the CDR3 is TGCAGTGCTAGAGCGGGCACCATGAACACTGAAGCTTTCTTT. Its translation is CSARAGTMNTEAFF.

The chain employs TRBV5-1 and TRBJ2-4; no clear D. V gave up 3 bases and J gave up 0 bases, with 7 bases separating them. The CDR3 runs 14 residues. Germline loops: CDR1 SGHRS, CDR2 YFSETQ. For the CDR3, the DNA is TGCGCCAGCAGCTCGGCGATAGCCAAAAACATTCAGTACTTC. Translated: CASSSAIAKNIQYF.

There are many counts of this clonotype. The V and J genes are TRBV10-3 and TRBJ2-5, with a tentative D call TRBD1 (6 bases). The germline V and J ends were trimmed by 5 bases and 2 bases, with 12 bases remaining between them. Germline V gene data show CDR1 as ENHRY and CDR2 as SYGVKD. The CDR3 totals 14 residues. CDR3 bases: TGTGCCATCAGTTATGGGGGCGAACAAGAGACCCAGTACTTC. It yields the protein CAISYGGEQETQYF.

This clonotype occurred many times. V usage is TRBV20-1 and J usage is TRBJ2-1; perhaps TRBD2 as D (6 bases). The CDR3 consists of 15 residues. Germline lookup yields CDR1 DFQATT and CDR2 SNEGSKA (reference sequence). V was clipped by 5 bases and J by 1 base, with 15 bases between them. The CDR3 region is CSAVGGPRSYNEQFF. CDR3 coding DNA: TGCAGTGCTGTCGGGGGACCAAGATCCTACAATGAGCAGTTCTTC.

The chain uses TRBV3-1 and TRBJ2-2; D possibly matches TRBD1 or TRBD2 (5 bases each). CDR3 size: 16 residues. The ends were cut back, 4 bases at V and 8 bases at J, with 20 bases in the middle. Germline V gene data show CDR1 as LGHDT and CDR2 as YNNKEL (reference sequence). The CDR3: CASSPTSRELVGELFF. The CDR3 DNA reads TGTGCCAGCAGCCCGACTTCCAGGGAGTTGGTGGGGGAGCTGTTTTTT.